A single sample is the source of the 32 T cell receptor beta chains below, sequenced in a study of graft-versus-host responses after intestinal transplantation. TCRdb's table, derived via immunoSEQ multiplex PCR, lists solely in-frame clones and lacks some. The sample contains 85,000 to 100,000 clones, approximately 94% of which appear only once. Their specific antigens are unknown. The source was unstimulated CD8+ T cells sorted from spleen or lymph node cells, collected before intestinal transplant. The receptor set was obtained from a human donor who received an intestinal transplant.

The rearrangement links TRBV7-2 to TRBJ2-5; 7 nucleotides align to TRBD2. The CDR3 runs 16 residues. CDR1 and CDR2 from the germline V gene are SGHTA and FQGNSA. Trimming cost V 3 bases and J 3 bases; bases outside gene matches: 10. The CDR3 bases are TGTGCCAGCAGCTTGCCTCGGGATGGGGGGGAAGAGACCCAGTACTTC. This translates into CASSLPRDGGEETQYF.

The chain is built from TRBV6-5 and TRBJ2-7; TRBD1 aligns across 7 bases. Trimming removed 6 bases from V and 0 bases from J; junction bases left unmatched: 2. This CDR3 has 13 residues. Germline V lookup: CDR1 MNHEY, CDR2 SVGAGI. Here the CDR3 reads CASRDRYSYEQYF. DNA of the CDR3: TGTGCCAGCAGGGACAGGTACTCCTACGAGCAGTACTTC.

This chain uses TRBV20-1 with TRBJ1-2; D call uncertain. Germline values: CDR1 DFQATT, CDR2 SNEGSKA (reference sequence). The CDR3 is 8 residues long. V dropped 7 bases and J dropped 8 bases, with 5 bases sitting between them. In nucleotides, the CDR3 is TGCAGTGTGGAGGGCTACACCTTC. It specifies CSVEGYTF.

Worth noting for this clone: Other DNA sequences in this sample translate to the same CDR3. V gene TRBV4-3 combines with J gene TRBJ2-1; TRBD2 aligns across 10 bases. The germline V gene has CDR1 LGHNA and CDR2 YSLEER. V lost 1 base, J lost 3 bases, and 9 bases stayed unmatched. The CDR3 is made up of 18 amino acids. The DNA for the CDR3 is TGCGCCAGCAGCCAAGCCATTGCTAGCGGGGGAAACTACAATGAGCAGTTCTTC. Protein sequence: CASSQAIASGGNYNEQFF.

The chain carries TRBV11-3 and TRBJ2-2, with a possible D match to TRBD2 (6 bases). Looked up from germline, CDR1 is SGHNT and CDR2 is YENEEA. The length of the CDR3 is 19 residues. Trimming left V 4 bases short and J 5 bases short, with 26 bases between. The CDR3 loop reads CASSSHLGRQIAGTGELFF. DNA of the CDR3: TGTGCCAGCAGCTCGCATCTCGGCAGGCAAATCGCGGGAACCGGGGAGCTGTTTTTT.

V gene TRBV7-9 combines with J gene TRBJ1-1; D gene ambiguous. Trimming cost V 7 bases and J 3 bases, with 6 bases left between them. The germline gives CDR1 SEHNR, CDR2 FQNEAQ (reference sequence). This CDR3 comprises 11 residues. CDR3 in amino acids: CASIPDTEAFF. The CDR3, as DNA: TGTGCCAGCATCCCGGACACTGAAGCTTTCTTT. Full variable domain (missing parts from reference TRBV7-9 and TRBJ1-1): DTGVSQNPRHKITKRGQNVTFRCDPISEHNRLYWYRQTLGQGPEFLTYFQNEAQLEKSRLLSDRFSAERPKGSFSTLEIQRTEQGDSAMYLCASIPDTEAFFGQGTRLTVV.

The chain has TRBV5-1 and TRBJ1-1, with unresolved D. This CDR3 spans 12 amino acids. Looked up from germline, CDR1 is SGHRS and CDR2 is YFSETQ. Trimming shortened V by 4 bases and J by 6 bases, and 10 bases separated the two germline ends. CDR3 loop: CASSGGSPEAFF. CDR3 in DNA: TGCGCCAGCAGCGGAGGTAGCCCTGAAGCTTTCTTT.

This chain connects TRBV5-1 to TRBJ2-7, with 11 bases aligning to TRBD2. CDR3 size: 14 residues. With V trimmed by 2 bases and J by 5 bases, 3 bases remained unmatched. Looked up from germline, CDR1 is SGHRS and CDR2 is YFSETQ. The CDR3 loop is CASSFSGGANEQYF. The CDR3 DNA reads TGCGCCAGCAGCTTTAGCGGGGGGGCGAACGAGCAGTACTTC. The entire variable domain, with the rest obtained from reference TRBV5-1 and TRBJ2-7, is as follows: KAGVTQTPRYLIKTRGQQVTLSCSPISGHRSVSWYQQTPGQGLQFLFEYFSETQRNKGNFPGRFSGRQFSNSRSEMNVSTLELGDSALYLCASSFSGGANEQYFGPGTRLTVT.

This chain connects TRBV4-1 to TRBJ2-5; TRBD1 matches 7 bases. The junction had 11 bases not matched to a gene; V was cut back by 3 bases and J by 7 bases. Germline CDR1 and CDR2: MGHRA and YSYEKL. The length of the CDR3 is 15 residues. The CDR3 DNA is TGCGCCAGCAGCCACGGTCCGACAGGGACCCCGACCCAGTACTTC. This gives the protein CASSHGPTGTPTQYF.

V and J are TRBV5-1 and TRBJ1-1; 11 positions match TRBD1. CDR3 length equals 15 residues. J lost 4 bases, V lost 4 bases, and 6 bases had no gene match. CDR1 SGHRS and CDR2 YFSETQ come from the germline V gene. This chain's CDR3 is CASSTGQGAVTEAFF. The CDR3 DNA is TGCGCCAGCAGCACCGGACAGGGGGCTGTCACTGAAGCTTTCTTT.

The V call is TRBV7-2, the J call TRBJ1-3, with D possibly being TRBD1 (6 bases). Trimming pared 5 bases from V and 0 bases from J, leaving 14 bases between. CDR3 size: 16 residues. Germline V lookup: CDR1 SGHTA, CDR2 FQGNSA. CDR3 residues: CASSLGTQYSGNTIYF. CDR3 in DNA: TGTGCCAGCAGCCTCGGGACACAATACTCTGGAAACACCATATATTTT.

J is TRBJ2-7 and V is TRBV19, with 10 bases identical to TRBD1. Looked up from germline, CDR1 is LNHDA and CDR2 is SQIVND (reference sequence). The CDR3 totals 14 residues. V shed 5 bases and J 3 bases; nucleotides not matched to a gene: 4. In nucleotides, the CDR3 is TGTGCCAGTAGTTTCGGACAGGGGGACTACGAGCAGTACTTC. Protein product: CASSFGQGDYEQYF.

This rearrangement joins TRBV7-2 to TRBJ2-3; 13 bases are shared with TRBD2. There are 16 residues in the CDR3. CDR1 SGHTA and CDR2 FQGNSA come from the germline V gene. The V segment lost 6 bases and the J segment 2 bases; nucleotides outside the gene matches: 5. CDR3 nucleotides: TGTGCCAGCAGTAGACTAGCGGGGGGTATCACAGATACGCAGTATTTT. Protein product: CASSRLAGGITDTQYF.

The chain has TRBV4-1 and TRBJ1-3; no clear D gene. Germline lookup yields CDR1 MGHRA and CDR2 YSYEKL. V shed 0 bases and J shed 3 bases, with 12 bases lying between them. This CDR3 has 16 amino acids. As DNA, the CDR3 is TGCGCCAGCAGCCAAGAAAAGCTCGTCTTTGGAAACACCATATATTTT. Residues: CASSQEKLVFGNTIYF.

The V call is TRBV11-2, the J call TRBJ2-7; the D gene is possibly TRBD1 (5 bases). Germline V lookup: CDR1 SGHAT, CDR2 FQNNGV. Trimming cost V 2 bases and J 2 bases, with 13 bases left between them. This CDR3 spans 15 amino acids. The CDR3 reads CASSLTTGFAYEQYF. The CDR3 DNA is TGTGCCAGCAGCTTAACTACAGGTTTCGCCTACGAGCAGTACTTC.

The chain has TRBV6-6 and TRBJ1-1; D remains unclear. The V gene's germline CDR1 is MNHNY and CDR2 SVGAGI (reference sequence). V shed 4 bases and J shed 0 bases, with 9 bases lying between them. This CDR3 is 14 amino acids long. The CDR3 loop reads CASSWSLLNTEAFF. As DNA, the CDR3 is TGTGCCAGCAGTTGGTCACTTTTGAACACTGAAGCTTTCTTT.

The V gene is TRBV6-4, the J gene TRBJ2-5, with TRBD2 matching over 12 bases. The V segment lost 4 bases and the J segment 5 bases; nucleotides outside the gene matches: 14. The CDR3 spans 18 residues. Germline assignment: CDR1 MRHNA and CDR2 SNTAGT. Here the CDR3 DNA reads TGTGCCAGCAGTGGAGTGGGGAATCTAGCGGGGGGGTTGGAGACCCAGTACTTC. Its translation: CASSGVGNLAGGLETQYF.

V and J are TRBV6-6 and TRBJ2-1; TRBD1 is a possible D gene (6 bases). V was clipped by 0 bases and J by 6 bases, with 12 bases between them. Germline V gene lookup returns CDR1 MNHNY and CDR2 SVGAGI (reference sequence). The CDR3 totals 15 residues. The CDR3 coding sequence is TGTGCCAGCAGTTACTCGGCACAGGGAGCCAATGAGCAGTTCTTC. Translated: CASSYSAQGANEQFF.

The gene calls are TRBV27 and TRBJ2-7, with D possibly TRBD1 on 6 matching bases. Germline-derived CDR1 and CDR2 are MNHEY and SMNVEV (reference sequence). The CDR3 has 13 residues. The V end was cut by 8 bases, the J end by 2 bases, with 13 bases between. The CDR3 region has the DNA TGTGCCAGCCGTAGGTCAGGGGCCTACGAGCAGTACTTC. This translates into CASRRSGAYEQYF.

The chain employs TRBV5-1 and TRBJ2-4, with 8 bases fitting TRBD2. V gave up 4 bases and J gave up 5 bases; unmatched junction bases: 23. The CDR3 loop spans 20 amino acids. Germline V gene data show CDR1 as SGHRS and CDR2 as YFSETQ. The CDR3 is CASSRVEDRTGGPYQNIQYF. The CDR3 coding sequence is TGCGCCAGCAGCAGAGTCGAGGATAGAACGGGGGGGCCCTACCAAAACATTCAGTACTTC.

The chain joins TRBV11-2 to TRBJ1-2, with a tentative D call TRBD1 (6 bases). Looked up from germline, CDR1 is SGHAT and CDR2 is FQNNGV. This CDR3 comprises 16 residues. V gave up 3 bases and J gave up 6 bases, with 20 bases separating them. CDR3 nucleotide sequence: TGTGCCAGCAGCTTGTGGGTTACGGGGGCGGGGGATGGCTACACCTTC. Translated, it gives CASSLWVTGAGDGYTF.

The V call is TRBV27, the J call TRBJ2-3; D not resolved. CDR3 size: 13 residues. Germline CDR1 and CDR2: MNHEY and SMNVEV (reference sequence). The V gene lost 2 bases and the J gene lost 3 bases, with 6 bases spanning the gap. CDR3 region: CASSLRSTDTQYF. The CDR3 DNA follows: TGTGCCAGCAGTTTACGTTCTACAGATACGCAGTATTTT.

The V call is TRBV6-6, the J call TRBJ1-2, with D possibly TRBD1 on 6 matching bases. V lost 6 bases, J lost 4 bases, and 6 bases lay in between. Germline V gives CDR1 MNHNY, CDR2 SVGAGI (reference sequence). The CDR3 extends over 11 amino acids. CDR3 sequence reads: CASRDSYGYTF. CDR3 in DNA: TGTGCCAGCAGGGACAGCTATGGCTACACCTTC.

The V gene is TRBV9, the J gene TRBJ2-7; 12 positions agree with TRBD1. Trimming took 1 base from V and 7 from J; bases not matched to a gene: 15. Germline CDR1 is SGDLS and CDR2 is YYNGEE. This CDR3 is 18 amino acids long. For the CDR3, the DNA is TGTGCCAGCAGCGTATACTCTTATCCGGGACAGGGGGCGAAGGAGCAGTACTTC. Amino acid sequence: CASSVYSYPGQGAKEQYF.

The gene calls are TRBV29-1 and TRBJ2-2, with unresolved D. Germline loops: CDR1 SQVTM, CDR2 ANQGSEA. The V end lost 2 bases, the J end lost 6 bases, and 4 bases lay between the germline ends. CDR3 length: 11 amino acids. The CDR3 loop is CSVESAGELFF. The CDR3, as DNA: TGCAGCGTTGAATCCGCCGGGGAGCTGTTTTTT.

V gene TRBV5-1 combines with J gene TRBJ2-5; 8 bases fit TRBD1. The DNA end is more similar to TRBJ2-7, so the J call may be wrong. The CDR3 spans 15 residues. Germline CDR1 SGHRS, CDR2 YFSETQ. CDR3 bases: TGCGCCAGCAGCCCCTGGACAGGGTGGAACTACGAGCAGTACTTC. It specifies CASSPWTGWNYEQYF.

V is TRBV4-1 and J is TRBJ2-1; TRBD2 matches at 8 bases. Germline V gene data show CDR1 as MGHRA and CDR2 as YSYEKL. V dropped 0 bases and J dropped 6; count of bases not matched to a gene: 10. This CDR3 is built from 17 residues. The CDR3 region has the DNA TGCGCCAGCAGCCAAGATCCTGATGGGACTAGAATCAATGAGCAGTTCTTC. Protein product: CASSQDPDGTRINEQFF.

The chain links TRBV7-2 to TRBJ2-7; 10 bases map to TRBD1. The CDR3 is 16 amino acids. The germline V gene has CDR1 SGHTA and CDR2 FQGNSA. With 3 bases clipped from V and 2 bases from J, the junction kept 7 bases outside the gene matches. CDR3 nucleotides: TGTGCCAGCAGCTTGATTTCCGGGACAGGGGCCTACGAGCAGTACTTC. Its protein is CASSLISGTGAYEQYF.

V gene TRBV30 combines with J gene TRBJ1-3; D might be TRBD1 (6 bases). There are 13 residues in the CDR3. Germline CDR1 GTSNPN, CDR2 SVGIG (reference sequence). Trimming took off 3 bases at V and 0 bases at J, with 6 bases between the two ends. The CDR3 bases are TGTGCCTGGAGCAGGGGCTCTGGAAACACCATATATTTT. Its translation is CAWSRGSGNTIYF.

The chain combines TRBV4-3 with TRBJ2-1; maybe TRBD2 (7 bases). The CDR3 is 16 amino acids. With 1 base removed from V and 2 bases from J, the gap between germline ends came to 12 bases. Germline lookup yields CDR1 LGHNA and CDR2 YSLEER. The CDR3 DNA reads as TGCGCCAGCAGCCAAGGGGGGGGCCTAGCCTACAATGAGCAGTTCTTC. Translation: CASSQGGGLAYNEQFF.

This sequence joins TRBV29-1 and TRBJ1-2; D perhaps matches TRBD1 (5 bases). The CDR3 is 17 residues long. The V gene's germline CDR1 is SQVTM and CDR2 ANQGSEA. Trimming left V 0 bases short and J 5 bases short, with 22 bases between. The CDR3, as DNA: TGCAGCGTTGAAGAGACAGACAGTCTCCCCCCCCCATATGGCTACACCTTC. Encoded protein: CSVEETDSLPPPYGYTF. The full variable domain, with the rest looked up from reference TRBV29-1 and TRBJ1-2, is SAVISQKPSRDICQRGTSLTIQCQVDSQVTMMFWYRQQPGQSLTLIATANQGSEATYESGFVIDKFPISRPNLTFSTLTVSNMSPEDSSIYLCSVEETDSLPPPYGYTFGSGTRLTVV.

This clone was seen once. The CDR3 nucleotides read TGTGCCAGCCGAATGACAGGCGCTCATGGCTACACCTTC. It is translated as CASRMTGAHGYTF. V gene TRBV5-6 combines with J gene TRBJ1-2; a possible D gene is TRBD1 (6 bases). The CDR3 contains 13 residues. V lost 7 bases to trimming and J lost 6 bases, with 16 bases between them. CDR1 is SGHDT, CDR2 YYEEEE, per germline.